Following are 21 T cell receptor beta chains from one sample sequenced in a study of T cells in Graves' hyperthyroidism and ophthalmopathy. Amplified TCR beta CDR3 regions came from RNA transcripts. HTBI primers drove first-round RT-PCR of the TCR CDR3. TCRdb recomputed calls from the multiplex PCR reads with MiXCR, one row per CDR3 protein. The data hold 550,000 to 800,000 distinct CDR3 sequences, with 15% to 20% observed a single time. Sequencing used blood. All receptors come from a man aged 50 to 60 with Graves' hyperthyroidism.

This clonotype was recorded many times. The chain is built from TRBV11-2 and TRBJ2-7; TRBD1 is a possible D gene (5 bases). This CDR3 is built from 15 residues. Germline lookup yields CDR1 SGHAT and CDR2 FQNNGV. V dropped 1 base and J dropped 5 bases, with 15 bases sitting between them. CDR3 bases: TGTGCCAGCAGCTTAGGGGGTAGGGCCAGGGACGAGCAGTACTTC. It is translated as CASSLGGRARDEQYF.

The chain joins TRBV20-1 to TRBJ2-1, with 10 bases that match TRBD1. The junction had 8 bases not matched to a gene; V was cut back by 1 base and J by 8 bases. CDR3 length: 15 residues. Germline CDR1 is DFQATT and CDR2 is SNEGSKA (reference sequence). The CDR3 DNA reads TGCAGTGCTAGAGTGTGGGACAGGGGAGGCCATGAGCAGTTCTTC. This translates into CSARVWDRGGHEQFF.

In this sample, this clonotype turned up a few times. This chain connects TRBV6-5 to TRBJ2-3; no firm D call. Trimming took 0 bases from V and 3 from J, leaving 16 bases between them. Looked up from germline, CDR1 is MNHEY and CDR2 is SVGAGI. This CDR3 contains 17 residues. CDR3 bases: TGTGCCAGCAGTTACTCCGTGGCTATGCAAGAAACAGATACGCAGTATTTT. This gives the protein CASSYSVAMQETDTQYF.

This clonotype was counted ten times or more. The rearrangement uses TRBV6-1 and TRBJ2-7, with D uncertain. V was trimmed by 3 bases and J by 1 base, leaving 10 bases between them. CDR1 is MNHNS, CDR2 SASEGT, per germline. The CDR3 covers 14 residues. Here the CDR3 DNA reads TGTGCCAGCAGTGATCTCGGCCTTTCCTACGAGCAGTACTTC. Translation gives CASSDLGLSYEQYF.

This clonotype was counted only a few times. V and J are TRBV5-4 and TRBJ2-7; TRBD1 or TRBD2 may be the D gene (5 bases each). This CDR3 has 14 residues. CDR1 is SGHNT, CDR2 YYREEE, per germline (reference sequence). Trimming took 9 bases from V and 3 from J, leaving 19 bases between them. In DNA, the CDR3 is TGTGCCATCTCTATTCCGGGACGCAGCTACGAGCAGTACTTC. Amino acids: CAISIPGRSYEQYF.

This clonotype showed up just once. The chain couples TRBV6-1 to TRBJ2-3; no definite D call. The CDR3 extends over 12 amino acids. Germline loops: CDR1 MNHNS, CDR2 SASEGT. Trimming pared 8 bases from V and 0 bases from J, leaving 6 bases between. The DNA for the CDR3 is TGTGCCAGCTTTAGTAGCACAGATACGCAGTATTTT. Encoded protein: CASFSSTDTQYF.

This clonotype has just a few counts. This clone may be a read error of a much larger clone one base away. The chain carries TRBV7-3 and TRBJ2-6, with D tentatively TRBD1 (5 bases). Per germline, CDR1 SGHTA and CDR2 FQGTGA. CDR3 length: 16 residues. The CDR3 DNA sequence: TGTGCCAGCAGCTTATTCGGTGGCTCTGGGGCCAGCGTCCTGACTTTC. This translates into CASSLFGGSGASVLTF.

Comment on this clonotype: At one end, the junction sequence differs from germline, possibly due to a read error. The chain joins TRBV5-8 to TRBJ2-6; 7 bases fit TRBD2. The CDR3 is 16 residues long. Germline values: CDR1 SGHTS, CDR2 YDEGEE. The CDR3 loop reads CASSLRGGPGTNVLTF. In nucleotides, the CDR3 is TGTGCCAGCAGCTTGCGGGGAGGGCCTGGGACCAACGTCCTGACTTTC.

For this clonotype: A single base separates this from a much larger clone, so it may be a read error. V gene TRBV27 combines with J gene TRBJ1-2; the D gene is possibly TRBD1 (6 bases). Looked up from germline, CDR1 is MNHEY and CDR2 is SMNVEV (reference sequence). The CDR3 is 12 amino acids. CDR3 residues: CASRGQLYVYTF. The CDR3 nucleotides are TGTGCCAGCCGCGGACAGCTCTATGTCTACACCTTC.

This clonotype was observed many times. The chain links TRBV27 to TRBJ2-3; a weak D match, TRBD2 (6 bases). This CDR3 comprises 11 residues. CDR1 is MNHEY and CDR2 is SMNVEV in the germline V gene (reference sequence). The V and J ends lost 10 bases and 3 bases respectively, with 8 bases between them. The CDR3, as DNA: TGTGCCACGGGGAGGACAGATACGCAGTATTTT. This translates into CATGRTDTQYF.

The chain employs TRBV15 and TRBJ1-1; perhaps TRBD1 as D (6 bases). Per germline, CDR1 LNHNV and CDR2 YYDKDF (reference sequence). Trimming pared 3 bases from V and 7 bases from J, leaving 12 bases between. The CDR3 has 13 amino acids. The CDR3: CATSRERGHEAFF. Here the CDR3 DNA reads TGTGCCACCAGCAGGGAAAGGGGACATGAAGCTTTCTTT.

This clonotype was picked up many times. The rearrangement uses TRBV5-1 and TRBJ2-3; D is possibly TRBD1 or TRBD2 (6 bases each). V shed 0 bases and J shed 0 bases, with 14 bases lying between them. Germline loops: CDR1 SGHRS, CDR2 YFSETQ. The CDR3 consists of 17 residues. The CDR3 sequence: CASSLAGGKLSTDTQYF. CDR3 bases: TGCGCCAGCAGCTTGGCCGGGGGCAAACTTAGCACAGATACGCAGTATTTT.

The chain recombines TRBV9 with TRBJ1-6; perhaps TRBD1 as D (6 bases). Trimming pared 0 bases from V and 5 bases from J, leaving 9 bases between. The CDR3 is 15 residues long. Germline V gives CDR1 SGDLS, CDR2 YYNGEE. The CDR3 DNA reads as TGTGCCAGCAGCGTAGAGGACAGAAATAATTCACCCCTCCACTTT. This translates into CASSVEDRNNSPLHF. Complete variable domain (other parts from reference TRBV9 and TRBJ1-6): DSGVTQTPKHLITATGQRVTLRCSPRSGDLSVYWYQQSLDQGLQFLIQYYNGEERAKGNILERFSAQQFPDLHSELNLSSLELGDSALYFCASSVEDRNNSPLHFGNGTRLTVT.

The DNA for the CDR3 is TGTGCCAGCGGCAAGCCGGAGCAGTTCTTC. The encoded protein is CASGKPEQFF. The gene calls are TRBV6-2 or TRBV6-3 and TRBJ2-1; D is unresolved. The length of the CDR3 is 10 residues. Germline V gives CDR1 MNHEY, CDR2 SVGEGT. Trimming removed 8 bases at V and 10 bases at J, with 9 bases between.

This chain connects TRBV13 to TRBJ1-6; D is ambiguous. Per the germline V gene, CDR1 is PRHDT and CDR2 is FYEKMQ (reference sequence). The CDR3 sequence is 15 residues long. V gave up 5 bases and J gave up 14 bases, with 22 bases separating them. CDR3 region: CASSRSDTARSALHF. CDR3 nucleotides: TGTGCCAGCAGCCGATCTGACACGGCGCGTTCGGCCCTCCACTTT.

This clonotype was recorded many times. This sequence joins TRBV28 and TRBJ2-1; a weak D match, TRBD2 (6 bases). Germline V lookup: CDR1 MDHEN, CDR2 SYDVKM. Trimming pared 10 bases from V and 1 base from J, leaving 11 bases between. There are 13 residues in the CDR3. The CDR3 DNA is TGTGCCACCTCGGACTATTCCTACAATGAGCAGTTCTTC. Protein sequence: CATSDYSYNEQFF.

This clonotype was found many times. This chain joins TRBV28 and TRBJ2-3; tentatively, D is TRBD1 (5 bases). The V gene lost 5 bases and the J gene lost 4 bases, with 13 bases spanning the gap. CDR3 size: 14 residues. Germline V gene lookup returns CDR1 MDHEN and CDR2 SYDVKM. CDR3 nucleotides: TGTGCCAGCAGTACCCCCGACAGATCAGATACGCAGTATTTT. This codes for CASSTPDRSDTQYF.

This clonotype has ten or more counts. This chain links TRBV5-1 with TRBJ1-1, with 10 bases lining up with TRBD1. The CDR3 length is 14 residues. The germline gives CDR1 SGHRS, CDR2 YFSETQ. V was pared by 5 bases and J by 9 bases, with 10 bases of the junction left unmatched. The chain's CDR3 is CASRIDRGQGQAFF. The CDR3 bases are TGCGCCAGCAGAATTGACAGGGGGCAGGGTCAAGCTTTCTTT. Filled out from reference TRBV5-1 and TRBJ1-1, the complete variable domain reads KAGVTQTPRYLIKTRGQQVTLSCSPISGHRSVSWYQQTPGQGLQFLFEYFSETQRNKGNFPGRFSGRQFSNSRSEMNVSTLELGDSALYLCASRIDRGQGQAFFGQGTRLTVV.

In regard to this clonotype: The junction departs from the called germline gene at one end, perhaps through a read error. This chain uses TRBV7-9 with TRBJ2-3; the match to TRBD1 covers 8 bases. Germline lookup yields CDR1 SEHNR and CDR2 FQNEAQ (reference sequence). This CDR3 comprises 14 residues. CDR3 amino acids: CASRTGTGGPAQYF. The CDR3 DNA is TGCGCCAGCAGAACCGGGACAGGCGGTCCGGCGCAGTATTTT.

This clonotype has at least ten counts. This chain connects TRBV20-1 to TRBJ2-7; 8 nucleotides line up with TRBD1. The CDR3 totals 14 residues. Unmatched junction bases numbered 5, after V lost 1 base and J lost 3 bases. Germline V CDR1 and CDR2: DFQATT, SNEGSKA (reference sequence). CDR3 sequence reads: CSARGRTGFYEQYF. As DNA, the CDR3 is TGCAGTGCTAGAGGGAGGACAGGGTTCTACGAGCAGTACTTC.

This clonotype was counted many times. J is TRBJ1-1 and V is TRBV3-1; the D is unclear. From germline, CDR1 is LGHDT and CDR2 YNNKEL (reference sequence). The CDR3 loop spans 14 amino acids. V was shortened by 1 base and J by 6 bases, with 12 bases between the two germline ends. CDR3 sequence: CASSQGRFYAEAFF. The CDR3, as DNA: TGTGCCAGCAGCCAAGGAAGGTTTTACGCTGAAGCTTTCTTT.